The T cell receptor beta chain described here comes from a study of cytomegalovirus exposure and HLA in healthy donors. The V gene's germline CDR1 is ENHRY and CDR2 SYGVKD. The CDR3 is 15 residues long. V gave up 1 base and J gave up 2 bases, with 12 bases separating them. In the PCR, 60 Vbeta and 13 Jbeta primers were used. Assay: immunoSEQ multiplex PCR; the TCRdb copy retains only in-frame clones and omits some. The sample contains around 180,000 clones, approximately 71% of which appear only once. The TCR sequence derives from a girl aged 10-17 years in good health and CMV-seronegative. The chain has TRBV10-3 and TRBJ2-7, with D uncertain. Input material: PBMCs. The CDR3: CAISEWAARPYEQYF. In nucleotides, the CDR3 is TGTGCCATCAGTGAGTGGGCAGCTCGTCCCTACGAGCAGTACTTC.